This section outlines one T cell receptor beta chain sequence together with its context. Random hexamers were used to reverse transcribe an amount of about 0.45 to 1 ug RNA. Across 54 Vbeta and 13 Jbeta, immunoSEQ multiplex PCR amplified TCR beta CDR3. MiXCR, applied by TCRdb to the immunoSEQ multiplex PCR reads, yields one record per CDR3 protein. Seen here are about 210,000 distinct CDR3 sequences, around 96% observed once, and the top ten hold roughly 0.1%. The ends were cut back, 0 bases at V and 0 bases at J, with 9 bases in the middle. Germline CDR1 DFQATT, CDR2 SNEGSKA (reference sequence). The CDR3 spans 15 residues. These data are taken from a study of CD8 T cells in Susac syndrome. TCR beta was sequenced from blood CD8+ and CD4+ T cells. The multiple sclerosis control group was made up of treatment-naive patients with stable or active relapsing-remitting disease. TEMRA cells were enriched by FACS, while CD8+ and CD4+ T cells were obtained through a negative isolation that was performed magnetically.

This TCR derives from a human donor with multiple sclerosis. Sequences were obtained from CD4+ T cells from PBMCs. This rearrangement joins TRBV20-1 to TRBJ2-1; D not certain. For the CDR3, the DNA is TGCAGTGCTAGAGATCGGAATAGCTCCTACAATGAGCAGTTCTTC. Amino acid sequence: CSARDRNSSYNEQFF.